The rows below give T cell receptor beta chains drawn from one sample of a study of identical twins. MiXCR was run by TCRdb on the 5' RACE reads, yielding one entry per CDR3 protein. The sample lists 450,000 or so distinct CDR3 sequences; 13% to 15% were seen once. The same data also went into a second study, on yellow fever vaccine responses in identical twins.

The material sequenced was CD4+ T cells sorted from blood. Receptor source: a young woman in good health. CDR3s include the opening cysteine and the closing phenylalanine or tryptophan. A D gene is named only where the DNA matches it firmly. Only some rows state a clone size, as once, few, many or a class for expanded clones.

CASTPGGANGYEQYF	TGTGCCAGCACCCCAGGGGGGGCCAACGGCTACGAGCAGTACTTC	-	-	TRBJ2-7	TRBV28
CASSLGGGGFSEQYF	TGTGCCAGCAGCTTAGGAGGGGGCGGTTTCTCCGAGCAGTACTTC	-	TRBD1	TRBJ2-7	TRBV7-2
CASSQTSDNSETQYF	TGTGCCAGCAGCCAGACTAGCGATAATAGCGAGACCCAGTACTTC	-	TRBD2	TRBJ2-5	TRBV5-5
CASSPRALNVLTF	TGTGCCAGCAGCCCCCGAGCACTGAACGTCCTGACTTTC	-	-	TRBJ2-6	TRBV7-8
CASSGTGAGGYTF	TGTGCCAGCAGTGGGACAGGGGCAGGTGGCTACACCTTC	few	TRBD1	TRBJ1-2	TRBV2
CASSTRRAGPSTDTQYF	TGTGCCAGCAGTACCCGCCGAGCGGGGCCCAGCACAGATACGCAGTATTTT	many	TRBD2	TRBJ2-3	TRBV12-3/TRBV12-4
CASSPPAGGTYEQYF	TGTGCCAGCTCACCACCGGCAGGGGGGACCTACGAGCAGTACTTC	-	-	TRBJ2-7	TRBV18
CASSQATRGRDTQYF	TGTGCCAGCAGCCAAGCGACTAGGGGGCGGGATACGCAGTATTTT	-	-	TRBJ2-3	TRBV4-2
CASSKAKVRSRENEQFF	TGTGCCAGCAGCAAAGCCAAGGTTAGGTCCAGAGAGAATGAGCAGTTCTTC	many	-	TRBJ2-1	TRBV21-1
CASSLEFAGTPYEQYF	TGTGCCAGCAGTTTAGAGTTCGCGGGCACCCCCTACGAGCAGTACTTC	few	-	TRBJ2-7	TRBV12-3/TRBV12-4
CASSQGALAGEQYF	TGCGCCAGCAGCCAAGGGGCTCTGGCGGGGGAGCAGTACTTC	few	-	TRBJ2-7	TRBV4-1
CASSLWDGYYEQYF	TGCGCCAGCAGCTTGTGGGACGGGTATTACGAGCAGTACTTC	-	-	TRBJ2-7	TRBV5-1
CATSLDHRATGELFF	TGTGCCACCAGCTTAGACCACAGGGCGACCGGGGAGCTGTTTTTT	-	-	TRBJ2-2	TRBV15
CASSLGGRGRSSYEQYF	TGTGCCAGCAGCTTGGGTGGACGCGGTCGGTCCTCCTACGAGCAGTACTTC	-	-	TRBJ2-7	TRBV11-2
CASWWGTGELFF	TGTGCCAGCTGGTGGGGAACCGGGGAGCTGTTTTTT	-	-	TRBJ2-2	TRBV6-2/TRBV6-3
CASSQEGANQETQYF	TGTGCCAGCAGCCAAGAAGGGGCCAACCAAGAGACCCAGTACTTC	-	-	TRBJ2-5	TRBV3-1
CASSPPRPENPNEKLFF	TGTGCCAGCAGCCCCCCTCGGCCTGAAAATCCTAATGAAAAACTGTTTTTT	-	-	TRBJ1-4	TRBV7-9
CASSLGTLLYEQYF	TGTGCCAGCAGTCTCGGGACTCTCCTCTACGAGCAGTACTTC	few	-	TRBJ2-7	TRBV12-3/TRBV12-4
CASSLGGSGGVETQYF	TGCGCCAGCAGCTTGGGGGGGAGTGGAGGAGTGGAGACCCAGTACTTC	-	-	TRBJ2-5	TRBV5-1
CASTSPSGSYEQYF	TGTGCCAGCACCTCCCCTAGCGGGTCCTACGAGCAGTACTTC	few	TRBD2	TRBJ2-7	TRBV27
CSALVRGGTGELFF	TGCAGTGCCCTAGTGCGCGGGGGTACCGGGGAGCTGTTTTTT	few	TRBD2	TRBJ2-2	TRBV20-1
CASSLIGTGVRETQYF	TGTGCCAGCAGCTTAATCGGGACAGGGGTTCGAGAGACCCAGTACTTC	-	TRBD1	TRBJ2-5	TRBV7-2
CASSVLGRLPEQFF	TGTGCCAGCAGCGTATTGGGGAGGCTCCCTGAGCAGTTCTTC	few	-	TRBJ2-1	TRBV9
CASSQDEEAGVDGTDTQYF	TGTGCCAGCAGCCAAGATGAAGAGGCGGGAGTCGATGGAACAGATACGCAGTATTTT	few	TRBD2	TRBJ2-3	TRBV3-1
CASSEPGKFFGSYNEQFF	TGCGCCAGCAGTGAGCCAGGGAAATTCTTTGGCTCCTACAATGAGCAGTTCTTC	few	-	TRBJ2-1	TRBV10-1
CSSLGRGETQYF	TGCAGCTCGTTAGGACGGGGAGAGACCCAGTACTTC	many	-	TRBJ2-5	TRBV29-1
CASRLTGGVETQYF	TGTGCCAGCAGGCTCACTGGGGGGGTAGAGACCCAGTACTTC	few	TRBD2	TRBJ2-5	TRBV28
CASSPGTGGYYEQYF	TGCGCCAGCAGCCCCGGGACAGGAGGGTACTACGAGCAGTACTTC	many	TRBD1	TRBJ2-7	TRBV5-1
CSVESGGRAFF	TGCAGCGTTGAATCTGGTGGGAGAGCTTTCTTT	few	-	TRBJ1-1	TRBV29-1
CASSQGSRQRSGANVLTF	TGTGCCAGCAGCCAAGGGTCCAGACAGAGATCTGGGGCCAACGTCCTGACTTTC	few	-	TRBJ2-6	TRBV3-1
CASSRTGFGTDTQYF	TGCGCCAGCAGCCGGACAGGGTTTGGCACAGATACGCAGTATTTT	-	TRBD1	TRBJ2-3	TRBV4-3
CASSYIGTGGSEQYF	TGTGCCAGCAGTTACATCGGGACAGGGGGGAGCGAGCAGTACTTC	-	TRBD1	TRBJ2-7	TRBV6-5
CASSTSNLGYGYTF	TGTGCCAGCTCGACGTCGAACCTTGGATACGGCTACACCTTC	-	-	TRBJ1-2	TRBV2
CASSLGGAGGAGELFF	TGTGCCAGCAGCTTAGGGGGGGCAGGCGGAGCCGGGGAGCTGTTTTTT	-	-	TRBJ2-2	TRBV7-6
CSVELGLHTDTQYF	TGCAGCGTTGAATTGGGACTCCACACAGATACGCAGTATTTT	-	-	TRBJ2-3	TRBV29-1
CASSQVGSGGTLSYEQYF	TGTGCCAGCAGCCAAGTAGGTAGCGGGGGGACACTTTCCTACGAGCAGTACTTC	few	TRBD2	TRBJ2-7	TRBV4-2
CATSIRGAIDEQFF	TGTGCCACCAGTATTCGCGGGGCCATAGATGAGCAGTTCTTC	few	-	TRBJ2-1	TRBV6-1
CASRDDRGRTDTQYF	TGTGCCAGCAGGGATGACAGGGGAAGAACAGATACGCAGTATTTT	-	TRBD1	TRBJ2-3	TRBV2
CASKAALYEQYF	TGTGCCAGCAAGGCAGCCCTCTACGAGCAGTACTTC	-	-	TRBJ2-7	TRBV2
CSVEVETQYF	TGCAGCGTTGAAGTTGAGACCCAGTACTTC	-	-	TRBJ2-5	TRBV29-1
CASSLGWVAGELFF	TGTGCCAGCAGCCTTGGATGGGTTGCCGGGGAGCTGTTTTTT	-	-	TRBJ2-2	TRBV7-9
CASSREEGFGEQYF	TGCGCCAGCAGCCGAGAAGAGGGTTTTGGCGAGCAGTACTTC	few	-	TRBJ2-7	TRBV4-3
CASHPLVAPRHRGAVFF	-	-	-	TRBJ2-2	TRBV21-1
CASRRQGAPMDTEAFF	TGTGCCAGCAGACGGCAGGGGGCGCCAATGGACACTGAAGCTTTCTTT	few	TRBD1	TRBJ1-1	TRBV27
CASSWRTGRDTGELFF	TGTGCCAGCAGCTGGAGGACAGGTCGGGACACCGGGGAGCTGTTTTTT	many	TRBD1	TRBJ2-2	TRBV11-2
CASSSLAGAAYEQYF	TGTGCCAGCAGTTCCCTAGCGGGAGCCGCCTACGAGCAGTACTTC	-	TRBD2	TRBJ2-7	TRBV28
CASSQESVDSYEQYF	TGCGCCAGCAGCCAAGAAAGCGTCGACTCCTACGAGCAGTACTTC	few	-	TRBJ2-7	TRBV4-3
CASSARGVSYEQYF	TGTGCCAGCAGTGCCCGGGGCGTCAGCTACGAGCAGTACTTC	-	-	TRBJ2-7	TRBV6-1
CASSFQGIRETQYF	TGTGCCAGCAGTTTCCAGGGGATCCGAGAGACCCAGTACTTC	few	-	TRBJ2-5	TRBV12-3/TRBV12-4
CASTQGARSPLHF	TGTGCCAGCACCCAGGGGGCTCGTTCACCCCTCCACTTT	few	TRBD1	TRBJ1-6	TRBV5-6
CASSPFKGLTHTIYF	TGTGCCAGCAGTCCCTTCAAGGGTCTTACGCACACCATATATTTT	few	-	TRBJ1-3	TRBV27
CASSVDRATNEKLFF	TGTGCCAGCAGTGTCGACAGAGCAACTAATGAAAAACTGTTTTTT	few	-	TRBJ1-4	TRBV12-3/TRBV12-4
CASSLTGTGAGELFF	TGTGCCAGCAGCTTAACTGGGACAGGGGCCGGGGAGCTGTTTTTT	-	TRBD1	TRBJ2-2	TRBV7-3
CSAGGLRDEQFF	TGCAGTGCCGGAGGACTACGAGATGAGCAGTTCTTC	few	-	TRBJ2-1	TRBV20-1
CASSLVGTGSVFDTGELFF	TGCGCCAGCAGCCTAGTAGGGACAGGGTCCGTGTTCGACACCGGGGAGCTGTTTTTT	-	TRBD1	TRBJ2-2	TRBV5-1